A selection of T cell receptor beta chains follows, all from one sample in a study of neoadjuvant nivolumab and ipilimumab in lung cancer. Clones were read by immunoSEQ multiplex PCR, and TCRdb kept only the in-frame ones, dropping some. The sample lists about 7,800 clones; roughly 90% were seen once. The material was tumor tissue, obtained after neoadjuvant nivolumab, alone or with ipilimumab, at or shortly before surgery. The receptors come from an adult with non-small cell lung cancer. Some clones in this sample may be carry-over from other donors' samples. The CDR3 runs from the conserved cysteine through the conserved F or W. A D gene is named only where the DNA matches it firmly. Rows give clone size only sometimes, using once, few, many, or a class for an expanded clone.

TRBV7-2	TRBJ2-7	TRBD1	.	TGTGCCAGCAGCTCGGGGACAGGGGTCCACGAGCAGTACTTC	CASSSGTGVHEQYF
TRBV5-1	TRBJ1-2	.	.	TGCGCCAGCAGCTTGGGATGGGGCTTATATGGCTACACCTTC	CASSLGWGLYGYTF
TRBV28	TRBJ1-2	TRBD1	.	TGTGCCAGCAGTTCCCGGGACAGGCGAGGGGGTGGCTACACCTTC	CASSSRDRRGGGYTF
TRBV7-3	TRBJ1-1	.	once	TGTGCCAGCAGCTTGTCGGAGAGTCTTGAAGCTTTCTTT	CASSLSESLEAFF
TRBV5-6	TRBJ2-1	.	.	TGTGCCAGCAGCTTCAGGGCCAGGCAAAACAATGAGCAGTTCTTC	CASSFRARQNNEQFF
TRBV18	TRBJ1-3	.	.	TGTGCCAGCTCACCGATCCTCGAGAGGGAAGGAAACACCATATATTTT	CASSPILEREGNTIYF
TRBV6-1	TRBJ2-7	TRBD2	few	TGTGCCAGCAGCTCGGGGGGATTAGATTACGAGCAGTACTTC	CASSSGGLDYEQYF
TRBV5-1	TRBJ2-2	.	.	TGCGCCAGCAGCATTCGAACAGGGATGGGGGAGCTGTTTTTT	CASSIRTGMGELFF
TRBV11-3	TRBJ2-1	TRBD2	.	TGTGCCAGCAGCTCAACGGGACTACGACAGAATGAGCAGTTCTTC	CASSSTGLRQNEQFF
TRBV7-3	TRBJ2-1	.	.	TGTGCCAGCAGCTTAAATGGCAAGGTTATCAATGAGCAGTTCTTC	CASSLNGKVINEQFF
TRBV6-1	TRBJ1-1	TRBD1	once	TGTGCCAGCAGGAGGGGGCAGGGGACTGAAGCTTTCTTT	CASRRGQGTEAFF
TRBV10-2	TRBJ2-1	.	.	TGCGCCAGCACTGGAATCTCCTACAATGAGCAGTTCTTC	CASTGISYNEQFF